Listed below are T cell receptor beta chains from one sample, sequenced in a study of T-cell reconstitution after alpha-beta-depleted transplantation in children. Using its own MiXCR run on the PCR reads, TCRdb lists one record per CDR3 protein. The table has 450,000 to 600,000 distinct CDR3 sequences, over 25% seen once; the top ten hold 2% to 3%. Sample: PBMCs from the stem cell graft donor, taken from the stem cell graft. Receptor source: a human donor who donated a stem cell graft to a child with aplastic anemia. Each CDR3 is given with its conserved first and last residue. D genes are given only for firm matches. A clone size is listed for some rows: how often the clone was seen (once, few, many), or a class if it is expanded.

>few|TRBV6-2/TRBV6-3|TRBD1|TRBJ1-5
TGTGCCAGCAGCCTGACAGGGGTTAACAATCAGCCCCAGCATTTT
CASSLTGVNNQPQHF
>NA|TRBV7-9|NA|TRBJ1-1
TGTGCCAGCAGCTTGGCTTTGGCCTACAAAGTGGAAGCTTTCTTT
CASSLALAYKVEAFF
>NA|TRBV7-6|TRBD1|TRBJ2-2
TGTGCCAGCAGCTCGCCCGGGACAGGAGGTAGTGGGGAGCTGTTTTTT
CASSSPGTGGSGELFF
>NA|TRBV7-2|TRBD1|TRBJ2-7
TGTGCCAGCAGTTACTACAGGGGTTTTTCCTACGAGCAGTACTTC
CASSYYRGFSYEQYF
>once|TRBV7-2|NA|TRBJ2-3
TGTGCCAGCAGCATTGGACCCTCTCCCCCAGATACGCAGTATTTT
CASSIGPSPPDTQYF
>NA|TRBV7-6|NA|TRBJ2-1
TGTGCCAGCAGCTTAGAAGCGGGGGACAGTTACAATGAGCAGTTCTTC
CASSLEAGDSYNEQFF
>NA|TRBV12-3/TRBV12-4|NA|TRBJ2-2
TGTGCCAGCAGCCGAACAGGGCCCGGGGAGCTGTTTTTT
CASSRTGPGELFF
>few|TRBV18|NA|TRBJ2-1
TGTGCCAGCTCACCAGAGGTGGGGCCCTACAATGAGCAGTTCTTC
CASSPEVGPYNEQFF
>few|TRBV12-3/TRBV12-4|TRBD1|TRBJ1-2
TGTGCCAGCAGTTTAGCCGGACAGGAGGGGCGAGGCTACACCTTC
CASSLAGQEGRGYTF
>NA|TRBV29-1|NA|TRBJ2-1
TGCAGCGTGACCCCAGGGTGGGGGGTCGGGCAGTTCTTC
CSVTPGWGVGQFF
>few|TRBV5-4|NA|TRBJ2-2
TGTGCCAGCAGCTTTAGCGTTGGCGCCGGGGAGCTGTTTTTT
CASSFSVGAGELFF
>few|TRBV12-3/TRBV12-4|NA|TRBJ2-1
TGTGCCAGCAGTTTAGACCCTTCAATGTCCCAGTTCTTC
CASSLDPSMSQFF
>few|TRBV5-1|TRBD1|TRBJ1-1
TGCGCCAGCAGCTCGACCGCCAGGGGGACTGAAGCTTTCTTT
CASSSTARGTEAFF
>few|TRBV20-1|TRBD2|TRBJ2-3
TGCAGTGCCATCCCGGGACTAGCGGACACAGATACGCAGTATTTT
CSAIPGLADTDTQYF
>NA|TRBV3-1|NA|TRBJ2-1
TGTGCCAGCAGCCAAGGAGGGACCCTTTGGGATGAGCAGTTCTTC
CASSQGGTLWDEQFF
>NA|TRBV3-1|NA|TRBJ2-2
TGTGCCAGCAGCCAAGTTAGCGCCTCCGGGGAGCTGTTTTTT
CASSQVSASGELFF
>few|TRBV20-1|NA|TRBJ1-6
TGCAGTGCTAGTGTGTCCGGGAAACGGTCACCCCTCCACTTT
CSASVSGKRSPLHF
>many|TRBV12-3/TRBV12-4|TRBD2|TRBJ2-1
TGTGCCAGCAGGGGCGGGAGAGCCAATGAGCAGTTCTTC
CASRGGRANEQFF
>NA|TRBV19|NA|TRBJ2-1
TGTGCCAGCACTATTAGCAGGAGCTCCTACAATGAGCAGTTCTTC
CASTISRSSYNEQFF
>once|TRBV10-3|NA|TRBJ2-1
TGTGCCATCAGTGAGTCGCAGGGTGAGCAGTTCTTC
CAISESQGEQFF
>once|TRBV7-2|TRBD1|TRBJ2-2
TGTGCCAGCAGCTCTAGGGGGGACAGGGTTTCGACCGGGGAGCTGTTTTTT
CASSSRGDRVSTGELFF
>NA|TRBV30|NA|TRBJ1-2
TGTGCCTGGAGTACGGGGGGCCCCTATGGCTACACCTTC
CAWSTGGPYGYTF
>NA|TRBV3-1|NA|TRBJ1-1
TGTGCCAGCAGCCAAGATGACAGCCCGAACACTGAAGCTTTCTTT
CASSQDDSPNTEAFF
>once|TRBV12-3/TRBV12-4|NA|TRBJ2-3
TGTGCCAGCAGTGTACGGGGTTTCGCAGATACGCAGTATTTT
CASSVRGFADTQYF